These 28 T cell receptor beta chains share one sample of origin, sequenced in a study of beta chain features in type 1 diabetes (dated by TCRdb to 2016 to 2019). To prepare the library, the immunoSEQ multiplex PCR assay was applied. All of the isolated RNA was reverse transcribed with the High Capacity cDNA Reverse Transcription Kit, so expressed TCRB transcripts were sequenced. TCRdb re-hosts the immuneACCESS table, in-frame sequences only. Its copies lack some clones; in the studies checked, an unresolved V gene accounts for under half of them, and the cause for the rest is not known. In all, the sample holds some 23,000 clones, and about 70% of those were seen once. The ten top clones hold more than 0.95% of the sample. What the authors observed across the whole study: In all four CD4+ subsets, TCRB CDR3 length was moderately but significantly shorter in type 1 diabetes patients.

These TCRs are of unknown antigen specificity. Sequenced sample: stem cell memory CD4+ T cells from blood. The cell subset or site label, as the study defines it: stem cell-like memory CD4+ T cells. The receptors come from a woman between 40 and 55 years old with type 1 diabetes.

V gene TRBV5-1 combines with J gene TRBJ2-6; tentative D call: TRBD1 (6 bases). Germline V gene data show CDR1 as SGHRS and CDR2 as YFSETQ. Trimming shortened V by 4 bases and J by 0 bases, and 8 bases separated the two germline ends. The CDR3 has 15 amino acids. The chain's CDR3 is CASSGTLSGANVLTF. The CDR3 DNA sequence: TGCGCCAGCAGCGGGACACTCTCTGGGGCCAACGTCCTGACTTTC.

This clone was detected a few times. This chain uses TRBV4-3 with TRBJ2-7, with 9 bases that match TRBD1. Germline loops: CDR1 LGHNA, CDR2 YSLEER. The CDR3 runs to 15 residues. Trimming at V came to 2 bases and at J to 6 bases, leaving 8 bases not matched to a gene. The CDR3 region has the DNA TGCGCCAGCAGCCAACCCGGGACAGGGAGTGGCGAGCAGTACTTC. Protein product: CASSQPGTGSGEQYF.

The J gene is TRBJ2-3, the V gene TRBV7-6; D is ambiguous. V was shortened by 7 bases and J by 3 bases, with 5 bases between the two germline ends. Germline CDR1 is SGHVS and CDR2 is FNYEAQ. CDR3 length: 11 residues. In DNA, the CDR3 is TGTGCCAGCACCTCTACAGATACGCAGTATTTT. Translated, it gives CASTSTDTQYF.

V usage is TRBV10-2 and J usage is TRBJ1-1; 9 nucleotides align to TRBD1. CDR3 length: 14 amino acids. V dropped 6 bases and J dropped 3; count of bases not matched to a gene: 5. CDR1 is WSHSY and CDR2 is SAAADI in the germline V gene. Here the CDR3 reads CASSGQGSDTEAFF. CDR3 nucleotide sequence: TGCGCCAGCAGCGGACAGGGGAGTGACACTGAAGCTTTCTTT.

This clone was seen a single time. The rearrangement joins TRBV14 to TRBJ2-7; 11 bases map to TRBD2. The CDR3 runs to 15 residues. Germline CDR1 is SGHDN and CDR2 is FVKESK. V shed 4 bases, J shed 1 base, and the junction held 3 bases outside the gene matches. Written as DNA, the CDR3 is TGTGCCAGCAGCCGAGGGACTAGCGGTTCCTACGAGCAGTACTTC. Protein: CASSRGTSGSYEQYF.

The J gene is TRBJ2-5, the V gene TRBV5-1; TRBD2 might be the D (5 bases). TRBJ2-7 matches the DNA end more closely, so the J call is doubtful. CDR1 and CDR2 from the germline V gene are SGHRS and YFSETQ. The CDR3 sequence is 11 residues long. This chain's CDR3 is CASSGEYEQYF. The CDR3 bases are TGCGCCAGCAGCGGGGAGTACGAGCAGTACTTC.

This rearrangement joins TRBV28 to TRBJ1-4; weak D call: TRBD1 (5 bases). The germline CDR1 and CDR2 sequences are MDHEN and SYDVKM. This CDR3 contains 14 residues. Between the trimmed V and J ends, which lost 5 bases and 7 bases, there was a span of 14 bases. The CDR3 loop is CASSPSGLREKLFF. The CDR3 nucleotides are TGTGCCAGCAGTCCTTCAGGGCTTCGTGAAAAACTGTTTTTT.

The chain couples TRBV30 to TRBJ2-3; TRBD2 is a possible D gene (6 bases). The CDR3 extends over 16 amino acids. Germline CDR1 is GTSNPN and CDR2 is SVGIG (reference sequence). V lost 3 bases, J lost 1 base, and 17 bases lay in between. The CDR3 spells CAWRGGPRAGTDTQYF. CDR3 nucleotide sequence: TGTGCCTGGAGGGGAGGTCCCAGAGCTGGCACAGATACGCAGTATTTT.

The chain uses TRBV14 and TRBJ1-3; maybe TRBD1 (6 bases). V lost 7 bases to trimming and J lost 3 bases, with 13 bases between them. The CDR3 extends over 14 amino acids. Germline V lookup: CDR1 SGHDN, CDR2 FVKESK. CDR3 sequence: CASTKAGVGNTIYF. The CDR3 DNA reads as TGTGCCAGCACCAAAGCAGGGGTTGGAAACACCATATATTTT. Looking up the rest from reference TRBV14 and TRBJ1-3 gives the full variable domain: EAGVTQFPSHSVIEKGQTVTLRCDPISGHDNLYWYRRVMGKEIKFLLHFVKESKQDESGMPNNRFLAERTGGTYSTLKVQPAELEDSGVYFCASTKAGVGNTIYFGEGSWLTVV.

The rearrangement links TRBV7-2 to TRBJ1-1, with 7 positions matching TRBD1. CDR1 and CDR2 (germline): SGHTA, FQGNSA. The CDR3 loop spans 14 amino acids. The V gene end was trimmed by 6 bases and the J gene end by 5 bases; junction bases not matched to a gene: 9. DNA of the CDR3: TGTGCCAGCAGTTACGGACAGGAGGGTACTGAAGCTTTCTTT. Translated: CASSYGQEGTEAFF.

CDR3 DNA: TGTGCCAGCAGTCCGCTAAAGGGAGGTGTCACTGAAGCTTTCTTT. It specifies CASSPLKGGVTEAFF. The rearrangement joins TRBV6-6 to TRBJ1-1; D ambiguous. Germline values: CDR1 MNHNY, CDR2 SVGAGI (reference sequence). Trimming cost V 5 bases and J 4 bases, with 17 bases left between them. This CDR3 has 15 amino acids.

The J gene is TRBJ1-1, the V gene TRBV6-6, with TRBD1 matching over 7 bases. The germline V gene encodes CDR1 MNHNY and CDR2 SVGAGI (reference sequence). CDR3 length equals 15 residues. After removal of 7 bases from V and 1 base from J, the junction contained 9 bases not matched to a gene. CDR3 nucleotides: TGTGCCAGCAATACACCACAGGGGACGAACACTGAAGCTTTCTTT. Translation: CASNTPQGTNTEAFF.

This rearrangement joins TRBV4-2 to TRBJ1-1; D perhaps matches TRBD1 (6 bases). CDR3 length: 16 amino acids. The V end lost 0 bases, the J end lost 1 base, and 12 bases lay between the germline ends. Per germline, CDR1 LGHNA and CDR2 YNFKEQ. CDR3: CASSQDLEGENTEAFF. The CDR3 DNA reads as TGTGCCAGCAGCCAAGATCTAGAGGGGGAGAACACTGAAGCTTTCTTT.

The V gene is TRBV6-1, the J gene TRBJ2-1; 9 nucleotides align to TRBD1. The CDR3 consists of 17 residues. The junction had 10 bases not matched to a gene; V was cut back by 3 bases and J by 4 bases. CDR1 is MNHNS, CDR2 SASEGT, per germline. CDR3 protein: CASSDGILGTGYNEQFF. Written as DNA, the CDR3 is TGTGCCAGCAGTGATGGGATTCTAGGGACAGGGTACAATGAGCAGTTCTTC.

The DNA of the CDR3 is TGTGCCAGCAGCGTTTCACCGGGACAGAAATACGAGCAGTACTTC. Translating it yields CASSVSPGQKYEQYF. The chain couples TRBV9 to TRBJ2-7, with 7 bases lining up with TRBD1. Germline V lookup: CDR1 SGDLS, CDR2 YYNGEE. The CDR3 consists of 15 residues. V lost 2 bases to trimming and J lost 4 bases; unmatched junction nucleotides: 9.

This clone occurred a few times. Other DNA variants within this sample encode the same CDR3. The V and J genes are TRBV7-2 and TRBJ1-1; 8 nucleotides agree with TRBD1. This CDR3 contains 14 residues. V gave up 2 bases and J gave up 4 bases; unmatched junction bases: 3. The germline CDR1 and CDR2 sequences are SGHTA and FQGNSA. The CDR3 nucleotides are TGTGCCAGCAGCTTACAGGGGGCTGGCACTGAAGCTTTCTTT. Amino acid sequence: CASSLQGAGTEAFF.

The chain joins TRBV7-8 to TRBJ1-1; TRBD1 is a possible D gene (5 bases). CDR3 length equals 14 residues. V lost 0 bases to trimming and J lost 6 bases, with 11 bases between them. Germline loops: CDR1 SGHVS, CDR2 FQNEAQ. CDR3: CASSLAGGVAEAFF. The CDR3 region has the DNA TGTGCCAGCAGCTTAGCGGGGGGGGTCGCTGAAGCTTTCTTT.

J is TRBJ2-1 and V is TRBV10-2; 13 nucleotides line up with TRBD2. CDR1 is WSHSY, CDR2 SAAADI, per germline. The length of the CDR3 is 18 residues. V lost 5 bases and J lost 7; bases outside the gene matches: 14. This CDR3 is CASSSRTSGSVYRNEQFF. CDR3 nucleotide sequence: TGCGCCAGCAGTTCCCGGACTAGCGGGAGCGTTTATAGGAATGAGCAGTTCTTC.

V gene TRBV9 combines with J gene TRBJ2-7; 9 positions agree with TRBD1. V was clipped by 3 bases and J by 4 bases; unmatched bases: 11. From germline, CDR1 is SGDLS and CDR2 YYNGEE. The length of the CDR3 is 16 residues. The DNA of the CDR3 is TGTGCCAGCAGCGGAGGACTCGGGACAGGGCGGTACGAGCAGTACTTC. Translating gives CASSGGLGTGRYEQYF.

This rearrangement joins TRBV5-1 to TRBJ2-3, with TRBD1 matching over 11 bases. This CDR3 spans 14 amino acids. J gave up 6 bases and V 4 bases, and 4 bases lay outside the gene matches. Germline V gene sequence: CDR1 SGHRS, CDR2 YFSETQ. CDR3 residues: CASSPGQGADTQYF. For the CDR3, the DNA is TGCGCCAGCAGCCCCGGACAGGGGGCGGATACGCAGTATTTT.

The chain is built from TRBV18 and TRBJ2-7; TRBD1 is a possible D gene (5 bases). This CDR3 has 14 residues. Trimming cost V 3 bases and J 7 bases, with 16 bases left between them. The germline gives CDR1 KGHSH, CDR2 LQKENI. CDR3 amino acids: CASSPQGAAREQYF. The CDR3 nucleotides are TGTGCCAGCTCACCGCAAGGGGCGGCAAGGGAGCAGTACTTC. Using reference TRBV18 and TRBJ2-7 for the parts outside the CDR3, the full variable domain is NAGVMQNPRHLVRRRGQEARLRCSPMKGHSHVYWYRQLPEEGLKFMVYLQKENIIDESGMPKERFSAEFPKEGPSILRIQQVVRGDSAAYFCASSPQGAAREQYFGPGTRLTVT.

This chain links TRBV11-3 with TRBJ2-7; TRBD1 agrees at 7 bases. After removal of 4 bases from V and 2 bases from J, the junction contained 5 bases not matched to a gene. The germline gives CDR1 SGHNT, CDR2 YENEEA. The CDR3 contains 14 residues. CDR3 residues: CASSSYRGPYEQYF. Here the CDR3 DNA reads TGTGCCAGCAGCTCCTACAGGGGACCCTACGAGCAGTACTTC.

This chain connects TRBV20-1 to TRBJ1-1; D gene unclear. Germline values: CDR1 DFQATT, CDR2 SNEGSKA (reference sequence). The CDR3 loop spans 10 amino acids. The germline V and J ends were trimmed by 6 bases and 6 bases, with 8 bases remaining between them. CDR3 sequence reads: CSATAAEAFF. The CDR3, as DNA: TGCAGTGCAACGGCGGCTGAAGCTTTCTTT.

This clone occurred a few times. V gene TRBV7-2 combines with J gene TRBJ2-7, with 7 bases fitting TRBD2. The V gene end was trimmed by 2 bases and the J gene end by 0 bases; junction bases not matched to a gene: 4. This CDR3 contains 15 residues. Germline CDR1 reads SGHTA; CDR2 reads FQGNSA. The CDR3 loop reads CASSLTGGSSYEQYF. The CDR3 bases are TGTGCCAGCAGCTTAACGGGCGGGAGCTCCTACGAGCAGTACTTC.

This clone was detected a few times. The chain employs TRBV7-2 and TRBJ2-7, with 7 bases lining up with TRBD1. Trimming took 4 bases from V and 0 from J; bases not matched to a gene: 3. The CDR3 spans 14 residues. Germline V CDR1 and CDR2: SGHTA, FQGNSA. CDR3 region: CASSWGQLSYEQYF. For the CDR3, the DNA is TGTGCCAGCAGCTGGGGACAGCTCTCCTACGAGCAGTACTTC.

V gene TRBV9 combines with J gene TRBJ1-2, with 7 bases that match TRBD1. V lost 0 bases, J lost 3 bases, and 2 bases stayed unmatched. The CDR3 runs 14 residues. Germline CDR1 SGDLS, CDR2 YYNGEE. Here the CDR3 DNA reads TGTGCCAGCAGCGTAGCTGGGACAGACTATGGCTACACCTTC. Protein sequence: CASSVAGTDYGYTF.

The chain carries TRBV4-1 and TRBJ1-2; 11 nucleotides line up with TRBD1. The CDR3 length is 17 residues. The V and J ends lost 1 base and 5 bases, in that order; junction bases with no gene match: 9. The germline V gene encodes CDR1 MGHRA and CDR2 YSYEKL. This CDR3 reads CASSQAGTGGFGYGYTF. CDR3 coding DNA: TGCGCCAGCAGCCAAGCCGGGACAGGGGGTTTTGGGTATGGCTACACCTTC.

This clone has only a few counts. The chain joins TRBV7-6 to TRBJ2-3; 9 bases line up with TRBD1. V shed 1 base, J shed 0 bases, and the junction held 14 bases outside the gene matches. The CDR3 loop spans 20 amino acids. Per the germline V gene, CDR1 is SGHVS and CDR2 is FNYEAQ. In DNA form, the CDR3 reads TGTGCCAGCAGCTTAGGACTGGAGGGGACAGGGACCACTAGCACAGATACGCAGTATTTT. This translates into CASSLGLEGTGTTSTDTQYF.